A selection of T cell receptor beta chains follows, all from one sample in a study of cytomegalovirus exposure and HLA in healthy donors. The assay was immunoSEQ multiplex PCR, and TCRdb's table has in-frame clones only and misses some. The table includes about 130,000 clones, approximately 90% detected once. Sequenced material: PBMCs. All receptors come from a woman aged 25 to 45 in good health and CMV-seropositive. Both conserved end residues are trimmed from each CDR3.

v_call: TRBV7-9
cdr3_length: 11
j_call: TRBJ2-7
cdr3_aa: ASSTPPSYEQY

v_call: TRBV7-2
cdr3_length: 14
j_call: TRBJ2-1
cdr3_aa: ASSLAAAPLSNEQF

v_call: TRBV7-9
cdr3_length: 14
j_call: TRBJ2-5
cdr3_aa: ASSQRTSGSSETQY

v_call: TRBV28
cdr3_length: 14
j_call: TRBJ2-7
cdr3_aa: ASSFAPGIPTSEQY

v_call: TRBV6-1
cdr3_length: 17
j_call: TRBJ2-1
cdr3_aa: ASSAFGTSGIFLPNEQF

v_call: TRBV15
cdr3_length: 15
j_call: TRBJ1-3
cdr3_aa: ATSRDKIQGAGNTIY

v_call: TRBV7-3
cdr3_length: 13
j_call: TRBJ2-5
cdr3_aa: ASSRQGGYQETQY

v_call: TRBV5-1
cdr3_length: 13
j_call: TRBJ2-2
cdr3_aa: ASSLRDRAAGELF

v_call: TRBV7-2
cdr3_length: 13
j_call: TRBJ2-3
cdr3_aa: ASSSNRGTTDTQY

v_call: TRBV7-2
cdr3_length: 13
j_call: TRBJ2-7
cdr3_aa: ASSPRLAGSYEQY

v_call: TRBV2
cdr3_length: 10
j_call: TRBJ2-5
cdr3_aa: ASRDRGETQY

v_call: TRBV6-5
cdr3_length: 11
j_call: TRBJ2-1
cdr3_aa: ASSYGLYNEQF

v_call: TRBV10-3
cdr3_length: 15
j_call: TRBJ2-7
cdr3_aa: AISESGWLAGHYEQY

v_call: TRBV18
cdr3_length: 13
j_call: TRBJ2-2
cdr3_aa: ASSPDRVNTGELF

v_call: TRBV2
cdr3_length: 11
j_call: TRBJ2-2
cdr3_aa: ASSGLRGGELF

v_call: TRBV11-1
cdr3_length: 13
j_call: TRBJ2-7
cdr3_aa: ASSLIGDRVYEQY

v_call: TRBV9
cdr3_length: 13
j_call: TRBJ2-7
cdr3_aa: ASSVASGRMDEQY

v_call: TRBV10-3
cdr3_length: 12
j_call: TRBJ1-2
cdr3_aa: AISARDRGNGYT

v_call: TRBV5-1
cdr3_length: 12
j_call: TRBJ1-2
cdr3_aa: ASSLGSGNYGYT

v_call: TRBV13
cdr3_length: 15
j_call: TRBJ1-3
cdr3_aa: ASSLGGGEYPGNTIY

v_call: TRBV5-1
cdr3_length: 11
j_call: TRBJ2-5
cdr3_aa: ASSLGAQETQY

v_call: TRBV28
cdr3_length: 16
j_call: TRBJ2-7
cdr3_aa: ASSLWWTSGRSPYEQY

v_call: TRBV6-5
cdr3_length: 13
j_call: TRBJ2-1
cdr3_aa: ASSFERGRRNEQF

v_call: TRBV5-1
cdr3_length: 15
j_call: TRBJ2-2
cdr3_aa: ASSDMPGQANTGELF

v_call: TRBV11-2
cdr3_length: 13
j_call: TRBJ2-3
cdr3_aa: ASSLMGGVTDTQY

v_call: TRBV5-1
cdr3_length: 11
j_call: TRBJ2-2
cdr3_aa: ASSLVTAGELF

v_call: TRBV11-2
cdr3_length: 14
j_call: TRBJ2-5
cdr3_aa: ASSRHPGLQKETQY

v_call: TRBV7-8
cdr3_length: 14
j_call: TRBJ1-2
cdr3_aa: ASSLEAPGRRRGYT

v_call: TRBV6-4
cdr3_length: 15
j_call: TRBJ2-1
cdr3_aa: ASSDSASGGAVNEQF

v_call: TRBV7-2
cdr3_length: 14
j_call: TRBJ1-5
cdr3_aa: ASSLDAGGSNQPQH

v_call: TRBV4-1
cdr3_length: 13
j_call: TRBJ2-5
cdr3_aa: ASSQTSRGEETQY

v_call: TRBV5-1
cdr3_length: 13
j_call: TRBJ2-5
cdr3_aa: ASSLATAGQETQY

v_call: TRBV29-1
cdr3_length: 12
j_call: TRBJ2-1
cdr3_aa: SVEDPPKGDEQF

v_call: TRBV6-6
cdr3_length: 13
j_call: TRBJ2-7
cdr3_aa: ASSLTGTHSYEQY

v_call: TRBV2
cdr3_length: 10
j_call: TRBJ2-5
cdr3_aa: ASSGMRETQY